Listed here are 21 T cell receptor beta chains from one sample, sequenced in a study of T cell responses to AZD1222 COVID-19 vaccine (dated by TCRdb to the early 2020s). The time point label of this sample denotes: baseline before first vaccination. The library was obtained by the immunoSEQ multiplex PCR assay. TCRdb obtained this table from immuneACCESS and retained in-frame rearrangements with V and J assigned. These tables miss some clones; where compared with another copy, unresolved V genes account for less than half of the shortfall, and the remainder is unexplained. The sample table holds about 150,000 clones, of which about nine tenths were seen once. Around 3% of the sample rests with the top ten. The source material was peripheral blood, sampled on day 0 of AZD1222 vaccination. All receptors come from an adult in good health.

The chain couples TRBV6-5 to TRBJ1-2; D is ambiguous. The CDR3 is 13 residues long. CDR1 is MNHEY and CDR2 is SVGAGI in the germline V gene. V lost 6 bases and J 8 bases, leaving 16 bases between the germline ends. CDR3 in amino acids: CASREPYMEGYTF. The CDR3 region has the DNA TGTGCCAGCAGGGAGCCTTACATGGAAGGCTACACCTTC.

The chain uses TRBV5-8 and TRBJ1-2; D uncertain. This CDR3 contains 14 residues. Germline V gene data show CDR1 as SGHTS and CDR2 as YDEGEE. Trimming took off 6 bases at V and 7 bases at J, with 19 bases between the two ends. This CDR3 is CASTPRTAGSGYTF. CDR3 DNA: TGTGCCAGCACCCCCCGGACGGCCGGTTCTGGCTACACCTTC.

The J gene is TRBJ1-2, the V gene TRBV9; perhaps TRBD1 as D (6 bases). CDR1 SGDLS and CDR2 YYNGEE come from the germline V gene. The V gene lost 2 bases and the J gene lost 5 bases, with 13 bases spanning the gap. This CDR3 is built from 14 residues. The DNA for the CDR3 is TGTGCCAGCAGCGTGGCGGACAGTAGGTATGGCTACACCTTC. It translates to CASSVADSRYGYTF.

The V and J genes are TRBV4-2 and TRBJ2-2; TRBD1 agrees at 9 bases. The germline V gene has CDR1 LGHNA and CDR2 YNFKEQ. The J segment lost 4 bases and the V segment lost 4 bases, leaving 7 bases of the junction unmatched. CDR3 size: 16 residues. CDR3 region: CASSPTQGAITGELFF. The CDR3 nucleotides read TGTGCCAGCAGCCCGACACAGGGGGCTATCACCGGGGAGCTGTTTTTT.

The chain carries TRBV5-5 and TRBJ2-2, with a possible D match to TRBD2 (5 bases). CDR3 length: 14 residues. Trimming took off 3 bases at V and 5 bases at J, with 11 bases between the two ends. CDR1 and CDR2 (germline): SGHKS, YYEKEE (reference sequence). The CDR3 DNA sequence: TGTGCCAGCAGCTGGGTTGAGGGAACCGGGGAGCTGTTTTTT. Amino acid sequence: CASSWVEGTGELFF.

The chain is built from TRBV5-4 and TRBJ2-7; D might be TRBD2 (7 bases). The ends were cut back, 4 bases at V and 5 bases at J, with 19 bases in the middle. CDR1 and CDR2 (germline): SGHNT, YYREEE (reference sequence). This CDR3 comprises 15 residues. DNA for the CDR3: TGTGCCAGCAGCCCGCGGGGGCGGGGGTTAAACGAGCAGTACTTC. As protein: CASSPRGRGLNEQYF. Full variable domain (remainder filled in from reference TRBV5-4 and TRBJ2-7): ETGVTQSPTHLIKTRGQQVTLRCSSQSGHNTVSWYQQALGQGPQFIFQYYREEENGRGNFPPRFSGLQFPNYSSELNVNALELDDSALYLCASSPRGRGLNEQYFGPGTRLTVT.

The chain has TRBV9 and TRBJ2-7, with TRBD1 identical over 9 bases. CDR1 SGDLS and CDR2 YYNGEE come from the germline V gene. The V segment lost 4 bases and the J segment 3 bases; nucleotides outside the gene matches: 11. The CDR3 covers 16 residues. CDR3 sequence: CASSPSQGAGIYEQYF. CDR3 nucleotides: TGTGCCAGCAGCCCCTCACAGGGGGCAGGGATCTACGAGCAGTACTTC.

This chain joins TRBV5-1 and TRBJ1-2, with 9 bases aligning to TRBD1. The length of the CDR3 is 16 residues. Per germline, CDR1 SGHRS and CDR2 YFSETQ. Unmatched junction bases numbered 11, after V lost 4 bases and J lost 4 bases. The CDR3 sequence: CASSPPLTGGGYGYTF. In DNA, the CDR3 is TGCGCCAGCAGCCCCCCTTTGACAGGGGGGGGCTATGGCTACACCTTC.

The CDR3 DNA reads TGTGCCAGTAGCGCAGGACAGAAGAATCAGCCCCAGCATTTT. Translating it yields CASSAGQKNQPQHF. The chain uses TRBV19 and TRBJ1-5; perhaps TRBD1 as D (6 bases). With 6 bases removed from V and 4 bases from J, the gap between germline ends came to 13 bases. The germline V gene encodes CDR1 LNHDA and CDR2 SQIVND (reference sequence). The CDR3 is 14 residues long.

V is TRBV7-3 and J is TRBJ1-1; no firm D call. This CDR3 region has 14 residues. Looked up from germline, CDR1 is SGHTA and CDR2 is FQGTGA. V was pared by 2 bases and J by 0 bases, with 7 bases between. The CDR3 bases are TGTGCCAGCAGCTTAGCGGCCCTGAACACTGAAGCTTTCTTT. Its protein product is CASSLAALNTEAFF.

The CDR3 nucleotides read TGTGCCAGCAGCTGGGGGCCGAACACTGAAGCTTTCTTT. This sequence encodes CASSWGPNTEAFF. The chain couples TRBV5-4 to TRBJ1-1, with D possibly being TRBD1 (6 bases). Deletions cut 3 bases from V and 1 base from J, with 7 bases between. The germline V gene has CDR1 SGHNT and CDR2 YYREEE (reference sequence). CDR3 length equals 13 residues.

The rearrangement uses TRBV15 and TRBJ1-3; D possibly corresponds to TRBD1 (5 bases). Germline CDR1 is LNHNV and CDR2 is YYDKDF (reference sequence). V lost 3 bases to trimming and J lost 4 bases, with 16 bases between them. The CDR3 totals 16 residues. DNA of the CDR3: TGTGCCACCAGCAGGACTCGATCAGGGTCCGGAAACACCATATATTTT. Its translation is CATSRTRSGSGNTIYF.

The CDR3 bases are TGTGCCAGCAGCTTAGAGCGGGGGGGTAAAAATGAGCAGTTCTTC. This translates into CASSLERGGKNEQFF. The chain recombines TRBV7-4 with TRBJ2-1, with 10 positions matching TRBD2. V shed 1 base and J 7 bases; nucleotides not matched to a gene: 4. The germline gives CDR1 SGHVT, CDR2 SQSDAQ. The CDR3 is 15 residues long. Based on the CDR3 plus reference TRBV7-4 and TRBJ2-1, the full variable domain is GAGVSQSPRYKVAKRGRDVALRCDSISGHVTLYWYRQTLGQGSEVLTYSQSDAQRDKSGRPSGRFSAERPERSVSTLKIQRTEQGDSAVYLCASSLERGGKNEQFFGPGTRLTVL.

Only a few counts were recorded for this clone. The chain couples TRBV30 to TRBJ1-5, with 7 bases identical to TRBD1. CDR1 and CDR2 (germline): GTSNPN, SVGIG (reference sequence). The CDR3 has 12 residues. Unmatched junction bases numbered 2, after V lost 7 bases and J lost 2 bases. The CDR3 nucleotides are TGTGCCTATGGACAGGGCAATCAGCCCCAGCATTTT. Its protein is CAYGQGNQPQHF.

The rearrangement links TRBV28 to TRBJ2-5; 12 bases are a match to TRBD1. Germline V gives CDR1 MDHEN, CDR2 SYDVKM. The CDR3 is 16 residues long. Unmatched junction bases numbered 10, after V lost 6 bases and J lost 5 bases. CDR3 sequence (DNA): TGTGCCAGCAGACGGGGACAGGGGGCGTTGCGGGAGACCCAGTACTTC. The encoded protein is CASRRGQGALRETQYF.

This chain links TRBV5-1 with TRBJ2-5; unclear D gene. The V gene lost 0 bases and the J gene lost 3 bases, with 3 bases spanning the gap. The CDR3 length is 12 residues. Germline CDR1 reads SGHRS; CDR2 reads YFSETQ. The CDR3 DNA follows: TGCGCCAGCAGCTTGGACAAAGAGACCCAGTACTTC. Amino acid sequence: CASSLDKETQYF.

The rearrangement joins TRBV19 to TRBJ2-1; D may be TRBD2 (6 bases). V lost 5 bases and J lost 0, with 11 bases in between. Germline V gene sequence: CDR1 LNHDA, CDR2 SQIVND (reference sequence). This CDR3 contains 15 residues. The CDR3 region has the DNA TGTGCCAGTAGTGGGGGACTTTCCTCCTACAATGAGCAGTTCTTC. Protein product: CASSGGLSSYNEQFF.

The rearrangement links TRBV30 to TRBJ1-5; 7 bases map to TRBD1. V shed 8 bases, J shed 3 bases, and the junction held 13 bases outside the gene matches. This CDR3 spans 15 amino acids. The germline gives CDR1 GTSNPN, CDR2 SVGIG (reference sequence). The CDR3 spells CAATQGQGLNQPQHF. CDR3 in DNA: TGTGCCGCTACACAGGGGCAGGGGCTCAATCAGCCCCAGCATTTT.

The CDR3 sequence: CASSDSGGAIEQYF. CDR3 DNA sequence: TGTGCCAGCAGTGATAGCGGGGGGGCGATCGAGCAGTACTTC. V is TRBV2 and J is TRBJ2-7; TRBD2 matches 11 bases. The V gene end was trimmed by 3 bases and the J gene end by 6 bases; junction bases not matched to a gene: 4. Germline V gene sequence: CDR1 SNHLY, CDR2 FYNNEI. The CDR3 consists of 14 residues.

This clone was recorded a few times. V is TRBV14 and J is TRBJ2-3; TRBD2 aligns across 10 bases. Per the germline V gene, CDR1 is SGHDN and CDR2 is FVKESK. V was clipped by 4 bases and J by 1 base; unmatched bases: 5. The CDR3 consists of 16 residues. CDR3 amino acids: CASSRKRGGGTDTQYF. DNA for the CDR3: TGTGCCAGCAGCCGAAAGCGGGGGGGCGGCACAGATACGCAGTATTTT. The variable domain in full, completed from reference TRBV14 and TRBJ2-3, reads EAGVTQFPSHSVIEKGQTVTLRCDPISGHDNLYWYRRVMGKEIKFLLHFVKESKQDESGMPNNRFLAERTGGTYSTLKVQPAELEDSGVYFCASSRKRGGGTDTQYFGPGTRLTVL.

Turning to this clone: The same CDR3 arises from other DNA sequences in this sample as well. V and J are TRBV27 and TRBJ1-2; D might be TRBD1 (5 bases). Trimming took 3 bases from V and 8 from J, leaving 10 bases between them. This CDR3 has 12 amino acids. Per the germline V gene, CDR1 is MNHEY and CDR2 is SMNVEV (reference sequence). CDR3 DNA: TGTGCCAGCAGTTTTGCGGGGGGAGGCTACACCTTC. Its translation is CASSFAGGGYTF.